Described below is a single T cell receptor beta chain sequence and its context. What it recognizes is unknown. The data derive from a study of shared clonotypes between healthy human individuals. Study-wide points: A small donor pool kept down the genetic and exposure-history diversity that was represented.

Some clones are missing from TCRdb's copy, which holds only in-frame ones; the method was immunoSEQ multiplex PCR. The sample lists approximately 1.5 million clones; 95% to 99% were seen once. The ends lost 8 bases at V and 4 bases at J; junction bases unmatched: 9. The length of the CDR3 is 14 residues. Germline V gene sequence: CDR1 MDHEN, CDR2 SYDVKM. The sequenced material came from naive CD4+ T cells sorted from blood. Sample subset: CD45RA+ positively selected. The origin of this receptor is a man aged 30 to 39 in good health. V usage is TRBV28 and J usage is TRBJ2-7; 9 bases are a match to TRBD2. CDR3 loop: CASHALAGRYEQYF. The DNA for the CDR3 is TGTGCCAGCCATGCCCTAGCGGGAAGGTACGAGCAGTACTTC.